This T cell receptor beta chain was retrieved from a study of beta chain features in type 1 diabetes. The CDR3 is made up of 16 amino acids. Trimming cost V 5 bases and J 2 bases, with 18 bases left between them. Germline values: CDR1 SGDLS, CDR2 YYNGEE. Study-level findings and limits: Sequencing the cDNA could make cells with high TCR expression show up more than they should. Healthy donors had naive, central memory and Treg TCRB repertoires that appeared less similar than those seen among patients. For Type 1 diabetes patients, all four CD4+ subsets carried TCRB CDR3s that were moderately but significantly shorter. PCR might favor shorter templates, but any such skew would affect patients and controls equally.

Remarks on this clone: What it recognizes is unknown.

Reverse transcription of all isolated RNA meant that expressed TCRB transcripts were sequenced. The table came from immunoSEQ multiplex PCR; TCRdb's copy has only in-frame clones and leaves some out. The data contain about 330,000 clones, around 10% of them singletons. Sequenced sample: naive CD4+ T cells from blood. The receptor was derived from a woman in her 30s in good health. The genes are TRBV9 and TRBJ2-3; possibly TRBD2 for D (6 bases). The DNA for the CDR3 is TGTGCCAGCAGTGGGTCTCGCGGGGAGATCACAGATACGCAGTATTTT. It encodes CASSGSRGEITDTQYF.